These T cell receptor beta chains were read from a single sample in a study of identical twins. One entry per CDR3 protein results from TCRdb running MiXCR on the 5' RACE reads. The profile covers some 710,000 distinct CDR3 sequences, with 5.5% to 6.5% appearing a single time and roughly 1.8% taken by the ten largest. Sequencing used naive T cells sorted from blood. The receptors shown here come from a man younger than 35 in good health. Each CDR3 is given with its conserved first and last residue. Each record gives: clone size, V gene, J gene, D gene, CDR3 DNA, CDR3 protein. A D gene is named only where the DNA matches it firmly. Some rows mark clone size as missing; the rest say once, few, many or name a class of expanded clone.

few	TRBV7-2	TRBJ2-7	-	TGTGCCAGCAGCTTTTTGGGAGATACCTACGAGCAGTACTTC	CASSFLGDTYEQYF
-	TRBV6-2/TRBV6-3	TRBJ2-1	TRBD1	TGTGCCAGCAGTTACCCGGACAGGTCTATTCCGGGCCTTAATGAGCAGTTCTTC	CASSYPDRSIPGLNEQFF
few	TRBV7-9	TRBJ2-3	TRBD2	TGTGCCAGCAGCCCGACTAGCGAGAAAGGCACAGATACGCAGTATTTT	CASSPTSEKGTDTQYF
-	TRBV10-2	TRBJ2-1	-	TGCGCCAGCACCCAACCCGGCTACTCCTACAATGAGCAGTTCTTC	CASTQPGYSYNEQFF
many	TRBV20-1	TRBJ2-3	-	TGCAGTGCTAGAGATTCTCAGGGATCAGATACGCAGTATTTT	CSARDSQGSDTQYF
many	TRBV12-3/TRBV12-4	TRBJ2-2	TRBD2	TGTGCCAGCAGACAAGGGACTAGCGGGAGTATCACCGGGGAGCTGTTTTTT	CASRQGTSGSITGELFF
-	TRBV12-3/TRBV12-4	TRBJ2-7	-	TGTGCCAGCAGTTTGTCCCGGGACTCACCATGGGAGCAGTACTTC	CASSLSRDSPWEQYF
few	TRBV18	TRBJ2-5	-	TGTGCCAGCTCGGAACAGGGACAAGAGACCCAGTACTTC	CASSEQGQETQYF
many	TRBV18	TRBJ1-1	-	TGTGCCAGCTCACCACTCGACGAGAACACTGAAGCTTTCTTT	CASSPLDENTEAFF
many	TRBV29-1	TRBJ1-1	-	TGCAGCGTTGGAGAAAACAGGTGGGACACTGAAGCTTTCTTT	CSVGENRWDTEAFF
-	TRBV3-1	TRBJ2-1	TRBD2	TGTGCCAGCAGCCAAGTAGGACTAGCGGGAGGGAGTCGGCAGTTCTTC	CASSQVGLAGGSRQFF
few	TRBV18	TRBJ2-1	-	TGTGCCAGCTCACCACCGATCGGGACTAATGAGCAGTTCTTC	CASSPPIGTNEQFF
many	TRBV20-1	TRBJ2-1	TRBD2	TGCAGTGCCCGGGGACTAGCGGGAGTAAATGAGCAGTTCTTC	CSARGLAGVNEQFF
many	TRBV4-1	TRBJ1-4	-	TGCGCCAGCAGCCATAACATGGGGAAACTGTTTTTT	CASSHNMGKLFF
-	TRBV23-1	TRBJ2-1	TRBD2	TGCGCCAGCAGTCAAGAGGGACTAGCGGATTACAATGAGCAGTTCTTC	CASSQEGLADYNEQFF
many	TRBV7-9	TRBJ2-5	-	TGTGCCAGCAGCCTATTTCTGTCCGTGCCCGGGGAGACCCAGTACTTC	CASSLFLSVPGETQYF
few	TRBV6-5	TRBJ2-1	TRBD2	TGTGCCAGCAGTTACAAGCGGGAGTCCCAGTTCTTC	CASSYKRESQFF
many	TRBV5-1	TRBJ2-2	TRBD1	TGCGCCAGCAGCTTAGAACAGGGGTTCGGGGAGCTGTTTTTT	CASSLEQGFGELFF
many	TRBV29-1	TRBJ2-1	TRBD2	TGCAGCGTTGAAGATCTGGTAGCGGGAGCAGGAGGCGGTGAGCAGTTCTTC	CSVEDLVAGAGGGEQFF
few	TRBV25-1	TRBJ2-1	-	TGTGCCAGCAGTGATCGGGAGCAGTTCTTC	CASSDREQFF
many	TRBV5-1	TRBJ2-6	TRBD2	TGTGCCAGCAGCTTGGGAGGGAGCTCTGGGGCCAACGTCCTGACTTTC	CASSLGGSSGANVLTF
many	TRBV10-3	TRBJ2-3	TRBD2	TGTGCCATCAGTGGGAGCGGGGGATACACAGATACGCAGTATTTT	CAISGSGGYTDTQYF
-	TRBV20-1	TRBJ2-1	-	TGCAGTGCTAGTCGGGATGGGGGCAATGAGCAGTTCTTC	CSASRDGGNEQFF
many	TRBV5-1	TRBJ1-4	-	TGCGCCAGCAGCTTTCTACGGGGGCCAACTAATGAAAAACTGTTTTTT	CASSFLRGPTNEKLFF
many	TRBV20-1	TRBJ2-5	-	TGCAGTGCTAGAGACGGCAGGGGGGGGGAGACCCAGTACTTC	CSARDGRGGETQYF
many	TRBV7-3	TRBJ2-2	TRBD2	TGTGCCAGCAGCTACCCGAATAGCGGGAATCAAATCGGGGAGCTGTTTTTT	CASSYPNSGNQIGELFF
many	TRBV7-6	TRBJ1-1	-	TGTGCCAGCGGAGGGGTCACTGAAGCTTTCTTT	CASGGVTEAFF
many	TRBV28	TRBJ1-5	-	TGTGCCAGCAGTTTGGTCAGTTCATGGGGCCAGCCCCAGCATTTT	CASSLVSSWGQPQHF
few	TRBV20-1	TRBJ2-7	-	TGCAGTGCCATTCACTACGAGCAGTACTTC	CSAIHYEQYF
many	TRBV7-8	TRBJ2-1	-	TGTGCCAGCAGCTTATCTGCAGGACTGAACAATGAGCAGTTCTTC	CASSLSAGLNNEQFF
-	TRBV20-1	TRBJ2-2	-	TGCAGTGCGAGAGGTTCTCGGGAGACGGGCGGGGAGCTGTTTTTT	CSARGSRETGGELFF
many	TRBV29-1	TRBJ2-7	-	TGCAGCGTGGAGGCAAGCTCCTACGAGCAGTACTTC	CSVEASSYEQYF
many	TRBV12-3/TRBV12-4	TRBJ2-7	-	TGTGCCAGCAGCCTCCCGGGGCGCGAGCAGTACTTC	CASSLPGREQYF
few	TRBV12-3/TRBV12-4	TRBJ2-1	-	TGTGCCAGCACCGGTATTATCAACAATGAGCAGTTCTTC	CASTGIINNEQFF
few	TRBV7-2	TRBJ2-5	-	TGTGCCAGCAGCTCTCGGGAGACGGTCCAAGAGACCCAGTACTTC	CASSSRETVQETQYF
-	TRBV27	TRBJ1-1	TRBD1	TGTGCCAGCAGTCACTACGACAGGGTTGACACTGAAGCTTTCTTT	CASSHYDRVDTEAFF
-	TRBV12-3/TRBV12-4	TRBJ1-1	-	TGTGCCAGCAGCTCTCTGCCTATGACAGTGCACAACACTGAAGCTTTCTTT	CASSSLPMTVHNTEAFF
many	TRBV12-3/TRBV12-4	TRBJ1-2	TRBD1	TGTGCCAGCAGTTATAGAACAGGGGGGTCATATGGCTACACCTTC	CASSYRTGGSYGYTF
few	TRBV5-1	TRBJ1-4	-	TGCGCCAGCAGCTTGGGACAGGTGGGGGAAAAACTGTTTTTT	CASSLGQVGEKLFF
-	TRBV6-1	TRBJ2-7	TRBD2	TGTGCCAGCAGGGGACTAGCGGGAGGGCATCCGTACTTC	CASRGLAGGHPYF
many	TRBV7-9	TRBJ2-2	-	TGTGCCAGCAGCCCCCCGGGGCACCCCGGGGAGCTGTTTTTT	CASSPPGHPGELFF
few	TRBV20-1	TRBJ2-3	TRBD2	TGCAGTGCTAGTCCTAGACTAGCGGGGGTAGATACGCAGTATTTT	CSASPRLAGVDTQYF
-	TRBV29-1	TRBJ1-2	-	TGCAGCGTCGGTGACCGGCAGCTTACTATGAGGGGCTACACCTTC	CSVGDRQLTMRGYTF
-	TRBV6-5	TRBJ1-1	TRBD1	TGTGCCAGCACCCAGGGACAGCAAGCTTTCTTT	CASTQGQQAFF